Detailed here is one T cell receptor (beta chain). Its antigen is unidentified. Random-hexamer reverse transcription was applied to roughly 0.5 to 1 ug RNA. One entry per CDR3 protein results from TCRdb running MiXCR on the immunoSEQ multiplex PCR reads. The sample shows 200,000 to 250,000 distinct CDR3 sequences, approximately 94% of them seen only once. The record originates from a study of CD8 T cells in Susac syndrome. Study-wide context: When their blood was taken, the Susac syndrome patients had either not yet had any therapy, were taking corticosteroids, or were taking intravenous immunoglobulin alone.

The study's findings and limits: The study recognized that its TCR sequencing and HLA analysis covered a relatively small number of individuals.

TCR beta from blood CD8+ and CD4+ T cells was sequenced. TEMRA cells were FACS-enriched, and CD8+ and CD4+ T cells were isolated negatively. The TCR comes from a human donor with Susac syndrome. The sample was CD4+ T cells from PBMCs.

The CDR3 reads CASSKFTGNYGYTF. CDR3 sequence (DNA): TGTGCCAGCAGCAAATTCACAGGGAACTATGGCTACACCTTC. This chain uses TRBV5-6 with TRBJ1-2; perhaps TRBD1 as D (6 bases). The germline V gene encodes CDR1 SGHDT and CDR2 YYEEEE. Deletions cut 4 bases from V and 2 bases from J, with 12 bases between. CDR3 size: 14 residues.